This TCR beta chain emerged from a study of Ad26.COV2.S vaccination and SARS-CoV-2 variants. Libraries were prepared by immunoSEQ multiplex PCR; TCRdb keeps only in-frame clonotypes and omits some of them. The table has fewer than 400,000 clones, 88% seen once; the top ten hold 3.5%. The sample's treatment: some 19 received Ad26.COV2.S at low or high dose, single or two shots; 5 received placebo; per-sample allocation not given. Day 63 following the first vaccine or placebo injection was when the samples were taken. The germline CDR1 and CDR2 sequences are ENHRY and SYGVKD. The junction had 8 bases not matched to a gene; V was cut back by 0 bases and J by 0 bases. The CDR3 consists of 19 residues.

The V gene is TRBV10-3, the J gene TRBJ2-3, with 11 positions matching TRBD2. The material sequenced was peripheral blood, taken in a trial of Ad26.COV2.S vaccine versus placebo. This receptor was taken from a person aged 18-60 years who received the Ad26.COV2.S COVID-19 vaccine or a placebo. The CDR3 spells CAISESTSGGGLSTDTQYF. The CDR3, as DNA: TGTGCCATCAGTGAGTCAACTAGCGGGGGAGGACTAAGCACAGATACGCAGTATTTT.